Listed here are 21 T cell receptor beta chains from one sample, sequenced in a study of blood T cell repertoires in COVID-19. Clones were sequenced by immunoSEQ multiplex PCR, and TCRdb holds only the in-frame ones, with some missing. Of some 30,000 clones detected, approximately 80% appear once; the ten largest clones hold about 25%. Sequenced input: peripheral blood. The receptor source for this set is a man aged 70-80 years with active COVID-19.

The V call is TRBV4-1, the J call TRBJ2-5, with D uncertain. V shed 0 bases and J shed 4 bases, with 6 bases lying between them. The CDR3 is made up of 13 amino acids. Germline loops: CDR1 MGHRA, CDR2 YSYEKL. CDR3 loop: CASSQDPRETQYF. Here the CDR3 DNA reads TGCGCCAGCAGCCAAGATCCGAGAGAGACCCAGTACTTC.

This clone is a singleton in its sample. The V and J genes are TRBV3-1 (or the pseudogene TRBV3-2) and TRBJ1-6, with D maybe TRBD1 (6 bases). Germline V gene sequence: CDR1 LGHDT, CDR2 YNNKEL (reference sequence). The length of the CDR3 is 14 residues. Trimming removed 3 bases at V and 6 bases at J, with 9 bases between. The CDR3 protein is CASSHAGANSPLHF. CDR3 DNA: TGTGCCAGCAGCCACGCGGGGGCTAATTCACCCCTCCACTTT.

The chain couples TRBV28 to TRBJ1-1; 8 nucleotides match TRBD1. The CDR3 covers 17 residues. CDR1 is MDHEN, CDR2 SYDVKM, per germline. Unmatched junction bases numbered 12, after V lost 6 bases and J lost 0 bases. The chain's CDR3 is CASSLTGAVGLNTEAFF. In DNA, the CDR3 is TGTGCCAGCAGCCTGACAGGGGCGGTAGGATTGAACACTGAAGCTTTCTTT.

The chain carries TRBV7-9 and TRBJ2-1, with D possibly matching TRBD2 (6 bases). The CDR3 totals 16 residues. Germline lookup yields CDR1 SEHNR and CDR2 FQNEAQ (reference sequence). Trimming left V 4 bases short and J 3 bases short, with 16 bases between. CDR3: CASSSRVGRDYNEQFF. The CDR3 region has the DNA TGTGCCAGCAGCTCCCGGGTAGGGCGGGACTACAATGAGCAGTTCTTC. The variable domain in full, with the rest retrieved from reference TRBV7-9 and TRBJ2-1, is DTGVSQNPRHKITKRGQNVTFRCDPISEHNRLYWYRQTLGQGPEFLTYFQNEAQLEKSRLLSDRFSAERPKGSFSTLEIQRTEQGDSAMYLCASSSRVGRDYNEQFFGPGTRLTVL.

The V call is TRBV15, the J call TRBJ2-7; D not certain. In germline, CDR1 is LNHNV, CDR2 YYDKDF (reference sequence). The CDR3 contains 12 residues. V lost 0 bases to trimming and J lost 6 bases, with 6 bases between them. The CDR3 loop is CATSRDRSEQYF. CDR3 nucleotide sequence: TGTGCCACCAGCAGAGATAGGAGCGAGCAGTACTTC.

CDR3 in DNA: TGTGCCAGCAGTTTCGGTAACAGGGCCACTAATGAAAAACTGTTTTTT. Amino acid sequence: CASSFGNRATNEKLFF. V gene TRBV27 combines with J gene TRBJ1-4, with D possibly being TRBD1 (6 bases). CDR1 MNHEY and CDR2 SMNVEV come from the germline V gene (reference sequence). The CDR3 has 16 residues. V lost 3 bases and J lost 2, with 13 bases in between.

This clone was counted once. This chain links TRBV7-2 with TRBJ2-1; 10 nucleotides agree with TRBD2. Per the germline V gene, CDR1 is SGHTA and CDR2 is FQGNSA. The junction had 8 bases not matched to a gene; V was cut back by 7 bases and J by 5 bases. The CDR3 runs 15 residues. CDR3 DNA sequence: TGTGCCAGCACCCTACTAGCGGGACCGGACAATGAGCAGTTCTTC. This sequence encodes CASTLLAGPDNEQFF.

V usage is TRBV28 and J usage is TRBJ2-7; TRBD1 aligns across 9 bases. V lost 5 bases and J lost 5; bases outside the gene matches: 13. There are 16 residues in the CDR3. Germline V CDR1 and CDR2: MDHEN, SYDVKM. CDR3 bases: TGTGCCAGCAGTCCCCTGCCCGGGACAGGGCTCGACGAGCAGTACTTC. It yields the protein CASSPLPGTGLDEQYF.

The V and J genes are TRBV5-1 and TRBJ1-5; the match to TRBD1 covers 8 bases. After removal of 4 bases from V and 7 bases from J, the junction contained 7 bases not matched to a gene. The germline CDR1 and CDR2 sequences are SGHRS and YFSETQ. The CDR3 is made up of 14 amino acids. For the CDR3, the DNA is TGCGCCAGCAGCCAGACAGGGGATGCCCAGCCCCAGCATTTT. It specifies CASSQTGDAQPQHF.

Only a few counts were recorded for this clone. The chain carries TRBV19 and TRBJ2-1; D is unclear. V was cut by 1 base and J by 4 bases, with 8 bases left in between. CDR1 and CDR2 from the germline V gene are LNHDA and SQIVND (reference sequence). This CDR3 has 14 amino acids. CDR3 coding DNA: TGTGCCAGTAGTATAGGGGCTTTATACAATGAGCAGTTCTTC. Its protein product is CASSIGALYNEQFF.

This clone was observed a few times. Written as DNA, the CDR3 is TGTGCCGTCCGACAGGGGGCGGCGAGGCAGCCCCAGCATTTT. The encoded protein is CAVRQGAARQPQHF. This sequence joins TRBV6-5 and TRBJ1-5, with 10 nucleotides matching TRBD1. This CDR3 is 14 amino acids long. The V gene's germline CDR1 is MNHEY and CDR2 SVGAGI. Losses at the gene ends were 11 bases for V and 7 bases for J; bases not matched to a gene: 11.

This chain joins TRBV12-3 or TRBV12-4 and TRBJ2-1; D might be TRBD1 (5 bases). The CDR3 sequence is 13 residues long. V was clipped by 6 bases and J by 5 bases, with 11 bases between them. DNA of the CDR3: TGTGCCAGCAGCCGCGACAGAGACAATGAGCAGTTCTTC. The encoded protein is CASSRDRDNEQFF.

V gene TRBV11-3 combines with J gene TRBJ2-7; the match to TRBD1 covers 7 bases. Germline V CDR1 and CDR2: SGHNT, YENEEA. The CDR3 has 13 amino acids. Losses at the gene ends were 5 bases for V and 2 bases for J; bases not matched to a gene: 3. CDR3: CASSPGQPYEQYF. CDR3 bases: TGTGCCAGCAGCCCGGGACAGCCCTACGAGCAGTACTTC.

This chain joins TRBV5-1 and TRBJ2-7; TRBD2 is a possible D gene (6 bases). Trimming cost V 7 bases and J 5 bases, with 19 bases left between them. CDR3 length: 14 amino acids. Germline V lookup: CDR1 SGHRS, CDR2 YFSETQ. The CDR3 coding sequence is TGCGCCAGCGCCCGTGGAGGGGCAAGCGACGAGCAGTACTTC. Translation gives CASARGGASDEQYF.

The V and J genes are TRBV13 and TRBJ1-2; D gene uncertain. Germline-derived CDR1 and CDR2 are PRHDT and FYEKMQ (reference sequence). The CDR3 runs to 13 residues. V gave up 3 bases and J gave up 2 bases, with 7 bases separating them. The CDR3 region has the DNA TGTGCCAGCAGCTTTGACTCCAACTATGGCTACACCTTC. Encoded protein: CASSFDSNYGYTF.

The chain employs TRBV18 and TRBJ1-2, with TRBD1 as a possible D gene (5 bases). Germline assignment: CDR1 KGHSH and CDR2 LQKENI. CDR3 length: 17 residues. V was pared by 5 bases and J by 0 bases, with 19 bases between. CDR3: CASSNTSPRATNYGYTF. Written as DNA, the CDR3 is TGTGCCAGCTCAAATACCTCCCCCAGGGCGACTAACTATGGCTACACCTTC.

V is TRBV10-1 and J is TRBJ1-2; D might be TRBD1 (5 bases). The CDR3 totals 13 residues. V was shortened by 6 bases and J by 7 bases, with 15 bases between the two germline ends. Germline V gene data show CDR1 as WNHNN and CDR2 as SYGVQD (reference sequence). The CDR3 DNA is TGCGCCAGCAGCGCTGGGGGGACTAGTGGCTACACCTTC. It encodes CASSAGGTSGYTF.

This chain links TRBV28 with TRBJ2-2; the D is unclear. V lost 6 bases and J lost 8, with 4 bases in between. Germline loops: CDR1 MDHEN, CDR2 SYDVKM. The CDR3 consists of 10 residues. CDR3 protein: CASRSGELFF. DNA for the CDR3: TGTGCCAGCAGATCGGGGGAGCTGTTTTTT.

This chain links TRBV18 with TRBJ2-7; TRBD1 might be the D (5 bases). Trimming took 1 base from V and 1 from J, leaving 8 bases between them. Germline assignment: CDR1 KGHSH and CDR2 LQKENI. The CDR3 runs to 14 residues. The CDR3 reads CASSPRRDSYEQYF. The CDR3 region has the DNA TGTGCCAGCTCACCACGCAGGGATTCCTACGAGCAGTACTTC.

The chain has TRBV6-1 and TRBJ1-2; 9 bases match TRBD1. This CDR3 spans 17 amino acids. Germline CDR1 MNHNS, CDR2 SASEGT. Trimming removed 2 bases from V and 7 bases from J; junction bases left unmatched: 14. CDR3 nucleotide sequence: TGTGCCAGCAGTGAAAGGGACAGGGCGATCCGTGGTGGTGGCTACACCTTC. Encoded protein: CASSERDRAIRGGGYTF.

The CDR3 spells CASNNRVRETQYF. CDR3 sequence (DNA): TGTGCCAGCAACAACAGGGTTCGAGAGACCCAGTACTTC. The chain recombines TRBV21-1 with TRBJ2-5; the table assigns TRBD1, which was not confirmed against the DNA. TRBV21-1 is reported as a pseudogene. CDR3 size: 13 residues.